This is a list of T cell receptor beta chains from one sample in a study of T-cell reconstitution after alpha-beta-depleted transplantation in children. Via MiXCR, TCRdb re-called the PCR reads, giving one row per CDR3 protein. Of approximately 490,000 distinct CDR3 sequences in the sample, roughly a tenth were seen once. The sample in question was PBMCs, obtained before TCRalphabeta/CD19-depleted stem cell transplant. The receptors were sampled from a child aged 2 to 15 with inherited bone marrow failure, due to receive a stem cell transplant. Both conserved end residues are part of each CDR3. D genes are given only for firm matches. A clone size is listed for some rows: how often the clone was seen (once, few, many), or a class if it is expanded.

D: -; size: many; J: TRBJ2-3; V: TRBV20-1; CDR3: CSASARVTQYF; DNA: TGCAGTGCTAGCGCCAGGGTTACGCAGTATTTT
D: -; size: few; J: TRBJ2-5; V: TRBV12-5; CDR3: CASGLGTQIQETQYF; DNA: TGTGCTAGTGGTTTAGGGACACAAATTCAAGAGACCCAGTACTTC
D: -; size: many; J: TRBJ2-5; V: TRBV7-9; CDR3: CASSLAGSETQYF; DNA: TGTGCCAGCAGCTTAGCAGGGTCTGAGACCCAGTACTTC
D: TRBD2; size: many; J: TRBJ2-3; V: TRBV27; CDR3: CASSSQLAGGTDTQYF; DNA: TGTGCCAGCAGTTCCCAACTAGCGGGAGGCACAGATACGCAGTATTTT
D: TRBD2; size: many; J: TRBJ2-1; V: TRBV4-3; CDR3: CASSQKRERNNEQFF; DNA: TGCGCCAGCAGCCAAAAGCGGGAGCGTAACAATGAGCAGTTCTTC
D: TRBD2; size: many; J: TRBJ2-7; V: TRBV6-5; CDR3: CASSSLTSGLGWYF; DNA: TGTGCCAGCAGTTCTCTTACTAGCGGTCTGGGATGGTACTTC
D: -; size: many; J: TRBJ1-1; V: TRBV29-1; CDR3: CSVEDFPHAFF; DNA: TGCAGCGTTGAGGATTTCCCCCATGCTTTCTTT
D: TRBD1; size: -; J: TRBJ2-2; V: TRBV29-1; CDR3: CSAPGQGDTGELFF; DNA: TGCAGCGCCCCGGGACAGGGGGACACCGGGGAGCTGTTTTTT
D: TRBD1; size: many; J: TRBJ2-2; V: TRBV4-1; CDR3: CATFFSHRGPNTGELFF; DNA: TGCGCCACCTTTTTCTCACACAGGGGCCCAAACACCGGGGAGCTGTTTTTT
D: -; size: -; J: TRBJ1-2; V: TRBV27; CDR3: CASRHSNRDGYTF; DNA: TGTGCCAGCAGGCATTCAAACAGGGATGGCTACACCTTC
D: -; size: few; J: TRBJ2-7; V: TRBV12-3/TRBV12-4; CDR3: CASSRGHEQYF; DNA: TGTGCCAGCAGCAGGGGTCACGAGCAGTACTTC
D: TRBD1; size: many; J: TRBJ2-5; V: TRBV7-9; CDR3: CASSYWDSFQETQYF; DNA: TGTGCCAGCAGCTACTGGGACAGCTTCCAAGAGACCCAGTACTTC
D: -; size: many; J: TRBJ2-3; V: TRBV12-3/TRBV12-4; CDR3: CASSRAVEDTQYF; DNA: TGTGCCAGCAGCCGCGCCGTTGAAGATACGCAGTATTTT
D: -; size: many; J: TRBJ1-3; V: TRBV18; CDR3: CASSPSGGLTIYF; DNA: TGTGCCAGCTCACCATCAGGTGGACTCACCATATATTTT
D: TRBD2; size: -; J: TRBJ2-1; V: TRBV5-4; CDR3: CATGLAVYNEQFF; DNA: TGTGCCACGGGACTAGCGGTCTACAATGAGCAGTTCTTC
D: TRBD2; size: many; J: TRBJ2-1; V: TRBV5-1; CDR3: CASSLPLAGGEQFF; DNA: TGCGCCAGCAGCTTGCCCCTAGCGGGAGGTGAGCAGTTCTTC
D: -; size: many; J: TRBJ1-1; V: TRBV29-1; CDR3: CSVEAPGLEAFF; DNA: TGCAGCGTTGAAGCCCCGGGGCTTGAAGCTTTCTTT
D: -; size: -; J: TRBJ2-3; V: TRBV7-6; CDR3: CASGRDWGTDTQYF; DNA: TGTGCCAGCGGCAGGGACTGGGGCACAGATACGCAGTATTTT
D: TRBD2; size: -; J: TRBJ2-7; V: TRBV11-1; CDR3: CASSSRTSGRIKPYEQYF; DNA: TGTGCCAGCAGCTCTCGGACTAGCGGGAGGATCAAACCCTACGAGCAGTACTTC
D: TRBD2; size: few; J: TRBJ2-3; V: TRBV6-4; CDR3: CASSAYSGGETDTQYF; DNA: TGTGCCAGCAGCGCTTATAGCGGGGGCGAAACAGATACGCAGTATTTT
D: TRBD2; size: -; J: TRBJ2-3; V: TRBV6-1; CDR3: CAVASGRISDTQYF; DNA: TGTGCCGTCGCCAGCGGGAGGATCTCAGATACGCAGTATTTT
D: TRBD1; size: few; J: TRBJ2-2; V: TRBV6-5; CDR3: CASSYPLGQHTGELFF; DNA: TGTGCCAGCAGTTACCCACTGGGACAGCACACCGGGGAGCTGTTTTTT
D: TRBD2; size: many; J: TRBJ2-5; V: TRBV10-3; CDR3: CAISGRAGVETQYF; DNA: TGTGCCATCAGTGGAAGAGCGGGAGTGGAGACCCAGTACTTC
D: TRBD2; size: many; J: TRBJ2-2; V: TRBV7-9; CDR3: CASSSTQLAGASANTGELFF; DNA: TGTGCCAGCAGCTCAACCCAACTAGCGGGAGCCTCAGCGAACACCGGGGAGCTGTTTTTT